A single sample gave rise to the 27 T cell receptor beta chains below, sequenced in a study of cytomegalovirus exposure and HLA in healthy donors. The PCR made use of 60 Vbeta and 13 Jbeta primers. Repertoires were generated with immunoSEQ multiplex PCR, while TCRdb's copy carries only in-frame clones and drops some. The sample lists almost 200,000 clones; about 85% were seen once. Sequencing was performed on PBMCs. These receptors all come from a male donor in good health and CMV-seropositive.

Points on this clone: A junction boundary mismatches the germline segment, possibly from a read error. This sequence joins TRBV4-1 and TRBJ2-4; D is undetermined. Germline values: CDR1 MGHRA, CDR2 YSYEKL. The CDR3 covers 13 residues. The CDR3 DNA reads TGCGCCAGCAGCCAAGAGGCCAGAAACATTCAGTACTTC. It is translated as CASSQEARNIQYF.

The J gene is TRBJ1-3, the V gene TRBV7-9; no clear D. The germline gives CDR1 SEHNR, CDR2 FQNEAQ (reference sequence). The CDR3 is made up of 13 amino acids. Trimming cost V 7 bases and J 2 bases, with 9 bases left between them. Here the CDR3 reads CASIQQAGNTIYF. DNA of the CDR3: TGTGCCAGCATCCAACAAGCTGGAAACACCATATATTTT. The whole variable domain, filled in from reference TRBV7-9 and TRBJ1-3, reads DTGVSQNPRHKITKRGQNVTFRCDPISEHNRLYWYRQTLGQGPEFLTYFQNEAQLEKSRLLSDRFSAERPKGSFSTLEIQRTEQGDSAMYLCASIQQAGNTIYFGEGSWLTVV.

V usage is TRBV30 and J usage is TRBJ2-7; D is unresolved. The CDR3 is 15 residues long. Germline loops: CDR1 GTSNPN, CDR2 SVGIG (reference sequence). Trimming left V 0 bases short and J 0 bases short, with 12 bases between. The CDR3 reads CAWSVDGPNSYEQYF. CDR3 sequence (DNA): TGTGCCTGGAGTGTTGATGGGCCTAACTCCTACGAGCAGTACTTC.

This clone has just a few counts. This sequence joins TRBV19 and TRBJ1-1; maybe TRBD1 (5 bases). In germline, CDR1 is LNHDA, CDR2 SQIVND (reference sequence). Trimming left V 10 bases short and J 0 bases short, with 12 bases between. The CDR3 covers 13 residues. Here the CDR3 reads CATGGTVNTEAFF. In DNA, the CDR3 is TGTGCCACCGGCGGGACCGTGAACACTGAAGCTTTCTTT.

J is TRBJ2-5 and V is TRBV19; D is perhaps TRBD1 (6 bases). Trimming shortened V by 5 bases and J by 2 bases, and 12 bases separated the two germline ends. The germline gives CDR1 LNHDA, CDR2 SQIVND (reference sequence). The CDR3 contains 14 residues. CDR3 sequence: CASSSRQEQETQYF. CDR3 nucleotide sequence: TGTGCCAGTAGTTCCCGACAGGAGCAAGAGACCCAGTACTTC.

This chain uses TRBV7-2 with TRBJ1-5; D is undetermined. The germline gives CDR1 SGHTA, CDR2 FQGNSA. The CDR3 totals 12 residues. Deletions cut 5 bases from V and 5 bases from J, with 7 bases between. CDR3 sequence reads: CASSLTDQPQHF. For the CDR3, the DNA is TGTGCCAGCAGCCTAACAGATCAGCCCCAGCATTTT.

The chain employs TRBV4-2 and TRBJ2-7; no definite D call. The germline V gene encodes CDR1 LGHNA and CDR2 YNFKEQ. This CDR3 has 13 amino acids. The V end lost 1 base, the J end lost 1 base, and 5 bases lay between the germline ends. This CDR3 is CASSQGLSYEQYF. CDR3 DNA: TGTGCCAGCAGCCAAGGACTTTCCTACGAGCAGTACTTC.

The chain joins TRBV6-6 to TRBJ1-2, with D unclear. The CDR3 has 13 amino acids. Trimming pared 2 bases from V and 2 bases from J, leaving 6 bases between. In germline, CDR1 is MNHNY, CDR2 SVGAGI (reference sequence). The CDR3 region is CASSYSENYGYTF. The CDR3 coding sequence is TGTGCCAGCAGTTACAGCGAGAACTATGGCTACACCTTC.

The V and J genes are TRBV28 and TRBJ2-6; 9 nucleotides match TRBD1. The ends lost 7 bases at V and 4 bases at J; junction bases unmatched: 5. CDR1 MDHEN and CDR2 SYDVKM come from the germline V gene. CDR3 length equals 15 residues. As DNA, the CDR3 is TGTGCCAGCACTCCACAGGGGGCGGGGGCCAACGTCCTGACTTTC. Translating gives CASTPQGAGANVLTF.

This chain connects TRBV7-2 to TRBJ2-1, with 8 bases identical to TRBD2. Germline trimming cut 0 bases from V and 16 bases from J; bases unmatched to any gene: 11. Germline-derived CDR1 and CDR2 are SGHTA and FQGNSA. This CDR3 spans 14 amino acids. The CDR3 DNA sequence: TGTGCCAGCAGCTTAGCAGGGACTAGGGGGGAAGGTTTCTTC. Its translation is CASSLAGTRGEGFF.

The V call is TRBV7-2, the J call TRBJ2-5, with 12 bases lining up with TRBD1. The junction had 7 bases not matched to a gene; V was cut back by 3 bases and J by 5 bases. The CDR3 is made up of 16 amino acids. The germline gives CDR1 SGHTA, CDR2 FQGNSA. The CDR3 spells CASSFSGTGGRETQYF. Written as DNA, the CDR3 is TGTGCCAGCAGCTTCTCCGGGACAGGGGGCCGTGAGACCCAGTACTTC.

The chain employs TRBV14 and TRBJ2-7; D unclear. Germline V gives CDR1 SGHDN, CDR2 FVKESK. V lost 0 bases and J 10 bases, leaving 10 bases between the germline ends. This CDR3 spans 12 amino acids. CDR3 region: CASSQDRNRQYF. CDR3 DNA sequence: TGTGCCAGCAGCCAAGATAGGAACAGACAGTACTTC.

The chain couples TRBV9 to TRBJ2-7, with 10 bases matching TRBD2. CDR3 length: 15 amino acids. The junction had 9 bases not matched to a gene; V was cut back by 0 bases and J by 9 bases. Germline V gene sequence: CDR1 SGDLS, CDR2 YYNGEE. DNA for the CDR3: TGTGCCAGCAGCGTAGGAGATAGCGGGAGGACTAGGCAGTACTTC. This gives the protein CASSVGDSGRTRQYF. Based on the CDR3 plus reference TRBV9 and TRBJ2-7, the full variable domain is DSGVTQTPKHLITATGQRVTLRCSPRSGDLSVYWYQQSLDQGLQFLIQYYNGEERAKGNILERFSAQQFPDLHSELNLSSLELGDSALYFCASSVGDSGRTRQYFGPGTRLTVT.

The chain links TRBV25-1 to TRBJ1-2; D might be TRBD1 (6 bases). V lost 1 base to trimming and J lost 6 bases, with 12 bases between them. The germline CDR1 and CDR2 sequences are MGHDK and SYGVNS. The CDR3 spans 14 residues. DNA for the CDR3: TGTGCCAGCAGTGAATCAGGGGCCTTCGATGGCTACACCTTC. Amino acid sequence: CASSESGAFDGYTF.

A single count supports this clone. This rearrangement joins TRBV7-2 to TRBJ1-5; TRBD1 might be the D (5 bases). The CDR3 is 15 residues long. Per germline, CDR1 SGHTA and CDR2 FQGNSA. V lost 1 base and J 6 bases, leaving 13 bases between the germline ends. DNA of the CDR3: TGTGCCAGCAGCTTAGTTACACAGGCCGGTCAGCCCCAGCATTTT. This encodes CASSLVTQAGQPQHF.

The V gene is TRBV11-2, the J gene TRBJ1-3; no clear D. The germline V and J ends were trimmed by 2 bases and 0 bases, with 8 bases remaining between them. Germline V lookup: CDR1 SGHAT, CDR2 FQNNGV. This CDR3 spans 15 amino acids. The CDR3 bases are TGTGCCAGCAGCTTAAAATGGAGCTCTGGAAACACCATATATTTT. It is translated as CASSLKWSSGNTIYF.

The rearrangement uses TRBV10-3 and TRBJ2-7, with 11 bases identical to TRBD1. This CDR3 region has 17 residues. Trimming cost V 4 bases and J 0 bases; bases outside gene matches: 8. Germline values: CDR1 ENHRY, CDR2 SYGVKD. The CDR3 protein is CAISGGTGGLSSYEQYF. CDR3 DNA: TGTGCCATCAGTGGCGGGACAGGGGGACTGAGCTCCTACGAGCAGTACTTC.

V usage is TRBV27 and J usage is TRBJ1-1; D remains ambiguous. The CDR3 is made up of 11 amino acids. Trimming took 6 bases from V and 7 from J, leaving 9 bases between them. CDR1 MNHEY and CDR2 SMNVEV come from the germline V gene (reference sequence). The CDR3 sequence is CASRSNGEAFF. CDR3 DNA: TGTGCCAGCAGATCCAACGGTGAAGCTTTCTTT.

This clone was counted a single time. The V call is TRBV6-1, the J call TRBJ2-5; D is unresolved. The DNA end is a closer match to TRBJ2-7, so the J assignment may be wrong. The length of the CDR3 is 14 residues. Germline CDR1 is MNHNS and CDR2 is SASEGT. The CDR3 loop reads CASISGSTTYEQYF. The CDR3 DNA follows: TGTGCCAGCATTAGTGGGTCGACAACCTACGAGCAGTACTTC.

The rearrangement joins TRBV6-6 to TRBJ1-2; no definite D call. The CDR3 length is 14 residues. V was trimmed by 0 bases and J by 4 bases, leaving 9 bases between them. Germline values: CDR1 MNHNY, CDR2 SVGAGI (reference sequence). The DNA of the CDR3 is TGTGCCAGCAGTTACTCGTACAGAGTCTATGGCTACACCTTC. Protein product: CASSYSYRVYGYTF.

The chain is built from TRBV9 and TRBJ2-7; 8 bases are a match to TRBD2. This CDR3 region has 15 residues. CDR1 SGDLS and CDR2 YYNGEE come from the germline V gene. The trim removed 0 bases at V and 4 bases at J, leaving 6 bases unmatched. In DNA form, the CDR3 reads TGTGCCAGCAGCGTAGGCAATAGCGGGGAGTACGAGCAGTACTTC. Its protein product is CASSVGNSGEYEQYF.

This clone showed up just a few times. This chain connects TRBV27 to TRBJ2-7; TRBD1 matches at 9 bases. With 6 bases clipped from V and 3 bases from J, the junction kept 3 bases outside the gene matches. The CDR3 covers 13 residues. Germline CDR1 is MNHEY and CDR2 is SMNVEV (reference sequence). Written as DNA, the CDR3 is TGTGCCAGCAGGACAGGGGGGAACTACGAGCAGTACTTC. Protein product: CASRTGGNYEQYF.

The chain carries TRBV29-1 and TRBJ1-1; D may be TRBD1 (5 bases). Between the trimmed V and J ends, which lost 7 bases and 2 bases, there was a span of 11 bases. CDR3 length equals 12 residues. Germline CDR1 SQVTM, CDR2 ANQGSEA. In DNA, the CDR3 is TGCAGCGGATGGGGGGGAAACACTGAAGCTTTCTTT. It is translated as CSGWGGNTEAFF. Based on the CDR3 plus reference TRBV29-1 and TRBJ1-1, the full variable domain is SAVISQKPSRDICQRGTSLTIQCQVDSQVTMMFWYRQQPGQSLTLIATANQGSEATYESGFVIDKFPISRPNLTFSTLTVSNMSPEDSSIYLCSGWGGNTEAFFGQGTRLTVV.

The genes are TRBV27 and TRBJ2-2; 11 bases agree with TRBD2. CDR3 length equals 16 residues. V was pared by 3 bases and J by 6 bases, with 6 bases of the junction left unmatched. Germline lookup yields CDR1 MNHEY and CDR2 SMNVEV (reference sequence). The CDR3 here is CASSFTSGSFAGELFF. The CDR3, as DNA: TGTGCCAGCAGTTTTACTAGCGGGAGCTTCGCCGGGGAGCTGTTTTTT.

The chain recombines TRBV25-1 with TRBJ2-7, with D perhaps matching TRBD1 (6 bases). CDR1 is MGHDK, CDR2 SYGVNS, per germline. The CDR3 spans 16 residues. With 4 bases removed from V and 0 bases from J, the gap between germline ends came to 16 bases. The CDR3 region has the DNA TGTGCCAGCAGTGGGGGGTGGCAGGGGAACTCCTACGAGCAGTACTTC. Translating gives CASSGGWQGNSYEQYF.

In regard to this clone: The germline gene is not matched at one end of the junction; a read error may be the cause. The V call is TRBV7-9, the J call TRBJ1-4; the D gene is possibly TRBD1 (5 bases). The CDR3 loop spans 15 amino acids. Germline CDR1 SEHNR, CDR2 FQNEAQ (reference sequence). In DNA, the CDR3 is TGTTCCAGCAGCGAGGACACCTCAACTAATGAAAAACTGTTTTTT. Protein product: CSSSEDTSTNEKLFF.

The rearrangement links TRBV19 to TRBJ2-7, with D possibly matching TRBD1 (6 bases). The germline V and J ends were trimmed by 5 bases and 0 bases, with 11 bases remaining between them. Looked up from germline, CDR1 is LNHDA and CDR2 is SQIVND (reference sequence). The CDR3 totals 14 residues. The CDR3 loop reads CASSATGSSYEQYF. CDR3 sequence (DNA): TGTGCCAGTAGTGCAACAGGGAGCTCCTACGAGCAGTACTTC.